This TCR beta chain was sequenced for a study of T cells after yellow fever vaccination (dated by TCRdb to the late 2010s). Context from the whole study: Memory subsets (EM, EMRA, CM and Tscm) were sorted on a BD FACS Aria III using CD3, CD45RA, CCR7 and CD95 staining. The SMART-Seq v4 Ultra Low Input RNA kit was used to prepare libraries from fractions with low cell numbers. To follow T-cell clones before and after primary and booster YFV17D yellow fever vaccination, bulk TCR alpha and beta repertoires were sequenced over time. Two healthy male donors, one aged 18 to 30 and one aged 30 to 39 years, made up the cohort. Blood was drawn at multiple timepoints before and after primary and secondary immunization, with bulk PBMC replicates and cell subsets isolated. Memory subsets were sorted on days 0, 15 and 45 and at 18 months after primary vaccination, and on days 0, 15 and 45 after the 30-year booster.

What the study reported, not specific to this receptor: Most clones expanded after primary vaccination were re-detected after the booster (around 96% of CD4 and around nine tenths of CD8), suggesting broad memory maintenance. A small fraction of clonotypes appeared in both the CD4 and CD8 compartments, likely as a result of convergent recombination. Computational filtering was needed because FACS-sorted repertoires could contain abundant contaminating clonotypes from the bulk population. Because the study included only a couple of donors, the extent to which the findings can be generalized is limited. In the sorted memory subsets on day 0, nearly all vaccine-responding clonotypes were below the level of detection. Compared with the primary T-cell response, the secondary T-cell response was weaker but faster, peaking on day 5 rather than day 15.

The meaning of the sample's treatment or condition label: live attenuated yellow fever vaccine strain. A standard Ficoll-Paque protocol was used to isolate PBMCs from peripheral blood. RNA from sorted memory subsets was extracted with the RNeasy Micro Kit. Synthesis of TCR cDNA relied on 5'RACE template switching, a step that introduced a universal primer site along with unique molecular identifiers. Priming of cDNA synthesis was performed from both the TCR alpha and TCR beta constant segments. Two PCR steps were used to amplify libraries, with sample barcodes and sequencing adapters being added in the second step. Libraries were sequenced on Illumina HiSeq 2500 (2x100 bp) or NovaSeq (2x150 bp). The source study handled its data this way. MIGEC was used to demultiplex reads and collapse the reads into UMI consensus sequences, and MiXCR was used for V(D)J alignment. Vaccine-responding clonotypes were identified with edgeR using replicate PBMC samples, with FDR below 0.01 and a log2 fold change above 5 up to day 15 being required. CD4 or CD8 identity was assigned to each bulk clonotype according to whether the clonotype was present at higher abundance in the sequenced CD4 repertoire or the sequenced CD8 repertoire. To estimate the distribution of each clone across memory phenotypes, clonotype frequencies in memory subsets were weighted by FACS-sorted cell numbers. TCRdb reran the public reads through fastp at Q25 and MiXCR, keeping productive beta chains. When rows share a CDR3 protein, they turn into one entry using the most common DNA and genes. In this record, the V and J calls reflect TCRdb's handling and not the investigators' own analysis. For this sample the table gives about 4,500 distinct CDR3 sequences, of which roughly 8% were detected only once. The biggest ten clones account for around 68% of the sample.

This clonotype was observed at least ten times. Base qualities are not at hand, and no much larger clone is one base apart. The germline ends are 15 bases apart after V is trimmed by 1 base and J by 5 bases. Including cysteine and valine, the CDR3 has 15 amino acids. Here the CDR3 DNA is all that survives: 45 bases in frame from base 1. The germline V gene provides CDR1 SGHTA and CDR2 FQGNSA. The chain links TRBV7-2 with TRBJ2-7, with the D gene not clear enough to name. This TCR derives from a man younger than 35 who received the YFV17D yellow fever vaccine. Sequenced material: PBMCs, either bulk or a sorted T-cell subset (CD4+, CD8+, memory, or dextramer-sorted; not recorded which), taken roughly 47 days after the first yellow fever vaccination. The bases are TGTGCCAGCAGCTTAGAGGCTAGGATGATCCACGAGCAGTACGTC. The encoded protein is CASSLEARMIHEQYV.